Described below is a single T cell receptor beta chain sequence and its context. Its antigen is unidentified. Naive cells were sorted as CD45RO-, CCR7+, CD27+ and CD95-. The CDR3 loop spans 12 amino acids. The germline CDR1 and CDR2 sequences are MNHEY and SVGAGI. Via 5' RACE with UMI labels, TRB cDNA libraries were prepared. Reanalyzing the 5' RACE reads, TCRdb keeps one entry per CDR3 protein, without DNA. The listing records some 120,000 distinct CDR3 sequences. The sample originates from a study of CXCR3-negative and CXCR3-positive naive CD8 T cells. Whole-study results and caveats: Both of the naive subsets showed about the same high diversity, but memory CD8+ cells had much less. Comparison of naive cells showed more hydrophobic TRB CDR3s in CXCR3-positive than in CXCR3-negative naive cells. Researchers report CXCR3 expression partially decreased after cryopreservation, with fresh PBMCs used in most assays.

The genes are TRBV6-5 and TRBJ2-1. The sample was naive CXCR3+ CD8+ T cells from blood. Sample subset: CD45RO-CCR7+CD27+CD95- naive CD8+ T cells expressing CXCR3 (TNR3+). The clonotype originates from a human donor in good health. Some clones in this sample may be carry-over from other donors' samples. The CDR3 is CAALAGNNEQFF.